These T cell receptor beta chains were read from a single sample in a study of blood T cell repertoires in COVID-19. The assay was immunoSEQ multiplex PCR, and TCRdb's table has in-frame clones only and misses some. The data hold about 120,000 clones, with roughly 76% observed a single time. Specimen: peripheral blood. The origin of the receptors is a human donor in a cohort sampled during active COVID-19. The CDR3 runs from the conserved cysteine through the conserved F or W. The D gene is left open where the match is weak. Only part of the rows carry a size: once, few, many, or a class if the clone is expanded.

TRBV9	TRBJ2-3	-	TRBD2	CASSASSGRVTDTQYF	TGTGCCAGCAGCGCCTCTAGCGGGAGGGTCACAGATACGCAGTATTTT
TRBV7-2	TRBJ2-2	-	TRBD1	CASRPGQYTGELFF	TGTGCCAGCAGGCCGGGACAGTACACCGGGGAGCTGTTTTTT
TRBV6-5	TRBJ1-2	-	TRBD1	CASTGTGANYGYTF	TGTGCCAGCACCGGGACAGGGGCTAACTATGGCTACACCTTC
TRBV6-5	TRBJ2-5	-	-	CASSYRGRETQYF	TGTGCCAGCAGTTACCGGGGGAGAGAGACCCAGTACTTC
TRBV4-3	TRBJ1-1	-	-	CASSQDLGRNTEAFF	TGCGCCAGCAGCCAAGATTTGGGGAGGAACACTGAAGCTTTCTTT
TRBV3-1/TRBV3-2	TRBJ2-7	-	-	CASSQISPYEQYF	TGTGCCAGCAGCCAAATATCTCCCTACGAGCAGTACTTC
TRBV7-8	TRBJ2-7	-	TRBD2	CASSPPGGAGWYEQYF	TGTGCCAGCAGCCCACCCGGGGGAGCGGGGTGGTACGAGCAGTACTTC
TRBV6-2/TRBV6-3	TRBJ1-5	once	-	CASSDREDSPQPQHF	TGTGCCAGCAGCGACCGAGAGGACAGCCCCCAGCCCCAGCATTTT
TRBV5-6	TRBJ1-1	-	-	CASSFVGNTEAFF	TGTGCCAGCAGCTTCGTCGGGAACACTGAAGCTTTCTTT
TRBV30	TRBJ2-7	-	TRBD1	CAWKKWYSGTGGYEQYF	TGTGCCTGGAAAAAATGGTATTCCGGGACAGGGGGCTACGAGCAGTACTTC
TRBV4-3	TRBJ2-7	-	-	CASSQDRGGTANSYEQYF	TGCGCCAGCAGCCAAGATCGAGGGGGGACAGCTAACTCCTACGAGCAGTACTTC
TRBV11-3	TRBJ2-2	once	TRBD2	CASRHNSASGITGELFF	TGTGCCAGCAGGCACAACTCCGCTAGCGGGATAACCGGGGAGCTGTTTTTT
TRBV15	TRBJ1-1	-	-	CATSPGRNTEAFF	TGTGCCACCAGCCCCGGGAGGAACACTGAAGCTTTCTTT
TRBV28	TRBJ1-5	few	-	CASGPGGPSNQPQHF	TGTGCCAGCGGCCCCGGGGGTCCTAGCAATCAGCCCCAGCATTTT
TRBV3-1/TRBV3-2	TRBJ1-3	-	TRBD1	CASSRMGDRLSGNTIYF	TGTGCCAGCAGCCGGATGGGGGACAGGCTCTCTGGAAACACCATATATTTT
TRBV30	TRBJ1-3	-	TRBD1	CAWNGDRVGNTIYF	TGTGCCTGGAACGGGGACAGGGTTGGAAACACCATATATTTT
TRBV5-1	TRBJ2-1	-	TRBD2	CASSSPGGPGNEQFF	TGCGCCAGCAGTTCCCCGGGGGGGCCGGGCAATGAGCAGTTCTTC
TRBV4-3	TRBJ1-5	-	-	CASSPVVAGNQPQHF	TGCGCCAGCAGCCCAGTTGTCGCGGGCAATCAGCCCCAGCATTTT
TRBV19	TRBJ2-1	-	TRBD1	CASSRTGRSSYNEQFF	TGTGCCAGTAGTAGGACAGGGCGCAGTTCCTACAATGAGCAGTTCTTC
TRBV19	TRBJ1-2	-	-	CASSIGLQDGYTF	TGTGCCAGTAGTATAGGGCTGCAGGATGGCTACACCTTC
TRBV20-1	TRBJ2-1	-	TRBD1	CSASVMGQGSSNEQFF	TGCAGTGCTAGTGTCATGGGACAGGGGAGTAGTAATGAGCAGTTCTTC
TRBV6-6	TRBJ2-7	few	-	CASSPGQSIYEQYF	TGTGCCAGCAGCCCCGGACAGTCAATATACGAGCAGTACTTC
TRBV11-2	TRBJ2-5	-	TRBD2	CASSLVRGGKEETQYF	TGTGCCAGCAGCTTAGTACGGGGGGGCAAGGAAGAGACCCAGTACTTC
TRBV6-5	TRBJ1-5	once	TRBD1	CASRTDRASNQPQHF	TGTGCCAGCAGGACCGACAGGGCTAGCAATCAGCCCCAGCATTTT
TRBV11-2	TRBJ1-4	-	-	CASSSGQRTTNEKLFF	TGTGCCAGCAGCTCTGGACAGCGTACAACTAATGAAAAACTGTTTTTT
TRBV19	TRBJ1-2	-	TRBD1	CASSVSGQGLYGYTF	TGTGCCAGTAGTGTCTCGGGACAGGGCCTCTATGGCTACACCTTC
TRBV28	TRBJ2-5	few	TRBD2	CASSRLAGVGETQYF	TGTGCCAGCAGTAGACTAGCGGGAGTGGGGGAGACCCAGTACTTC
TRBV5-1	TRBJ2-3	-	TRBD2	CASSPGLVGSTDTQYF	TGCGCCAGCAGCCCCGGACTAGTGGGGAGCACAGATACGCAGTATTTT
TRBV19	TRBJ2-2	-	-	CASTRIPGANTGELFF	TGTGCCAGTACGCGAATCCCCGGGGCGAACACCGGGGAGCTGTTTTTT
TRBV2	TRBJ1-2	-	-	CASRTAYGYTF	TGTGCCAGCCGGACAGCGTATGGCTACACCTTC
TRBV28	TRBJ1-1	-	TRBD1	CASPRGQGPTTEAFF	TGTGCCAGCCCACGGGGACAGGGACCGACCACTGAAGCTTTCTTT
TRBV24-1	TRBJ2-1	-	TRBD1	CATSARDRDSDEQFF	TGTGCCACCAGCGCCCGGGACAGGGATTCCGATGAGCAGTTCTTC
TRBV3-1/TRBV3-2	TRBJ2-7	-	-	CASSQDYQGNEQYF	TGTGCCAGCAGCCAAGATTACCAGGGAAACGAGCAGTACTTC
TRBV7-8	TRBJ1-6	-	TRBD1	CASSRGQGINSPLHF	TGTGCCAGCAGCCGAGGACAGGGGATAAATTCACCCCTCCACTTT
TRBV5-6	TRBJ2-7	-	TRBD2	CASSLTGGPQYEQYF	TGTGCCAGCAGCTTGACGGGAGGGCCACAATACGAGCAGTACTTC
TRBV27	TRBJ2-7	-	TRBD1	CASKRQGGTHEQYF	TGTGCCAGTAAGCGACAGGGGGGAACTCATGAGCAGTACTTC
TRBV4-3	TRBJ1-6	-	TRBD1	CASSQGTGTDRYNSPLHF	TGCGCCAGCAGCCAAGGGACAGGGACTGACCGTTATAATTCACCCCTCCACTTT
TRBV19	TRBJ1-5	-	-	CASRPPGVGRARQPQHF	TGTGCCAGTAGGCCTCCTGGGGTTGGGAGGGCCCGTCAGCCCCAGCATTTT
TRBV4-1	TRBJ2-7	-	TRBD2	CASSQATGGPPYEQYF	TGCGCCAGCAGCCAAGCTACGGGAGGACCGCCCTACGAGCAGTACTTC
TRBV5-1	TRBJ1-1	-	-	CASSLDSSWTEAFF	TGCGCCAGCAGCTTGGACAGTTCGTGGACTGAAGCTTTCTTT
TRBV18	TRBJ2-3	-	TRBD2	CASSPRSGQRGLDTQYF	TGTGCCAGCTCACCACGAAGTGGGCAGCGGGGTTTAGATACGCAGTATTTT
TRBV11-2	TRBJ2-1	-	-	CASSLVGGRVYNEQFF	TGTGCCAGCAGCTTAGTAGGTGGCAGGGTCTACAATGAGCAGTTCTTC
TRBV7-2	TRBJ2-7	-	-	CASSLAAASPIYEQYF	TGTGCCAGCAGCTTAGCGGCGGCCTCACCCATCTACGAGCAGTACTTC
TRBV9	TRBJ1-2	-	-	CASSVQGNEVLGGYTF	TGTGCCAGCAGCGTGCAGGGAAACGAAGTATTAGGGGGCTACACCTTC
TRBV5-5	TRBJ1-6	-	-	CASSLGDTYNSPLHF	TGTGCCAGCAGCTTGGGGGACACTTATAATTCACCCCTCCACTTT
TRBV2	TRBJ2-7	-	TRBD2	CASSESSGREREQYF	TGTGCCAGCAGTGAGTCTAGCGGGAGGGAACGCGAGCAGTACTTC
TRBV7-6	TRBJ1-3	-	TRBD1	CASSLAFHIPRAQGSGNTIYF	TGTGCCAGCAGCTTAGCGTTTCATATACCTCGGGCACAGGGGTCTGGAAACACCATATATTTT
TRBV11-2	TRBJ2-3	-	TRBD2	CASSWTSGSRDTQYF	TGTGCCAGCAGCTGGACTAGCGGGAGCAGAGATACGCAGTATTTT
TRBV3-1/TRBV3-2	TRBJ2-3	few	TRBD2	CASSPTSGSTDTQYF	TGTGCCAGCAGCCCGACTAGCGGTAGCACAGATACGCAGTATTTT
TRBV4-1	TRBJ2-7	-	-	CASSQDFQGIYYEQYF	TGCGCCAGCAGCCAAGATTTCCAGGGGATCTACTACGAGCAGTACTTC
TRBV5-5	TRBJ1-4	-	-	CASSLRGSGNEKLFF	TGTGCCAGCAGCTTAAGGGGGAGTGGTAATGAAAAACTGTTTTTT
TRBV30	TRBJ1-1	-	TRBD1	CAWSALGTGPNTEAFF	TGTGCCTGGAGTGCTTTAGGGACAGGGCCGAACACTGAAGCTTTCTTT
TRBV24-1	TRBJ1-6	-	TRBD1	CATSDTGTGNSPLHF	TGTGCCACCAGTGATACCGGGACAGGGAATTCACCCCTCCACTTT
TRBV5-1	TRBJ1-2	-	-	CASSTGQNANYGYTF	TGCGCCAGCAGCACTGGACAGAATGCTAACTATGGCTACACCTTC
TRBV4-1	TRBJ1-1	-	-	CASSQRGPNTEAFF	TGCGCCAGCAGCCAGCGGGGCCCGAACACTGAAGCTTTCTTT
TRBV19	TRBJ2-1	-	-	CASTPLGGPYNEQFF	TGTGCCAGTACCCCCCTGGGAGGCCCCTACAATGAGCAGTTCTTC